This TCR beta chain came from a study of tumor and adjacent non-tumor tissue in lung cancer. This sample's RNA came from whole unsorted tissue. Three rounds of nested PCR, following a modified ARM-PCR protocol, produced the TCRbeta library. TCRdb reprocessed the multiplex PCR reads via MiXCR and lists one record per CDR3 protein. The table lists about 110,000 distinct CDR3 sequences, roughly 80% of them singletons, with about 40% in the top ten. V lost 6 bases to trimming and J lost 8 bases, with 14 bases between them. The CDR3 covers 13 residues. In germline, CDR1 is MDHEN, CDR2 SYDVKM. Sequenced: lung tumor tissue. The receptor was derived from a woman between 55 and 75 years old with non-small cell lung cancer. J is TRBJ1-5 and V is TRBV28; D gene ambiguous. CDR3 in DNA: TGTGCCAGCAGGGGCCGTCACCAGGAGCCCCAGCATTTT. Translated: CASRGRHQEPQHF. The entire variable domain, with the rest obtained from reference TRBV28 and TRBJ1-5, is as follows: DVKVTQSSRYLVKRTGEKVFLECVQDMDHENMFWYRQDPGLGLRLIYFSYDVKMKEKGDIPEGYSVSREKKERFSLILESASTNQTSMYLCASRGRHQEPQHFGDGTRLSIL.